This TCR beta chain appears in the sequencing data of a study of CD8 T cells in Susac syndrome. For the study at large: Among the Susac syndrome patients sequenced, about 6 had active disease and fewer than 10 were in remission. Patients with Susac syndrome were therapy-naive, treated with corticosteroids, or treated with intravenous immunoglobulin alone when blood was collected. Study results and caveats: CD4+ T cell repertoires in Susac syndrome exhibited no evidence of clonal expansion.

Roughly 0.5 to 1 ug RNA was reverse transcribed with random hexamers. TCR beta CDR3 was amplified by immunoSEQ covering 54 Vbeta and 13 Jbeta. MiXCR, applied by TCRdb to the immunoSEQ multiplex PCR reads, yields one record per CDR3 protein. The sample contains 180,000 or so distinct CDR3 sequences, 85% to 95% of which appear only once. On this clonotype itself: The antigen is undetermined.

The sequence derives from a human donor with Susac syndrome. The sample was CD4+ T cells from PBMCs.

The CDR3: CAWRLGGTTEAFF. In DNA, the CDR3 is TGTGCCTGGAGGTTGGGAGGGACCACTGAAGCTTTCTTT. V and J are TRBV30 and TRBJ1-1; D is perhaps TRBD1 (5 bases). Germline V gene data show CDR1 as GTSNPN and CDR2 as SVGIG (reference sequence). The CDR3 has 13 residues. The ends were cut back, 3 bases at V and 4 bases at J, with 12 bases in the middle.